These 30 T cell receptor beta chains came from one sample sequenced in a study of shared clonotypes between healthy human individuals. Profiling relied on immunoSEQ multiplex PCR, and the TCRdb table lists in-frame clones only, not all of them. The table lists about 340,000 clones, over 70% of them singletons. Sequencing was done on a sample of memory CD4+ T cells sorted from blood. This sample's subset: CD45RA-negative fraction. The receptors originated from a man in his thirties or forties in good health.

Turning to this clone: A single base separates this from a much larger clone, so it may be a read error. The rearrangement uses TRBV7-6 and TRBJ2-1; the D gene could be TRBD1 or TRBD2 (5 bases each). Per germline, CDR1 SGHVS and CDR2 FNYEAQ. CDR3 length: 18 amino acids. V shed 5 bases and J shed 3 bases, with 23 bases lying between them. CDR3: CASSPPLTAGTDYNEQFF. The CDR3 nucleotides read TGTGCCAGCAGCCCGCCTCTTACGGCAGGGACGGACTACAATGAGCAGTTCTTC.

Here the CDR3 DNA reads TGTGCCAGCTCACCAGTGGACAGTAGCACAGATACGCAGTATTTT. It yields the protein CASSPVDSSTDTQYF. This chain links TRBV18 with TRBJ2-3, with D possibly TRBD1 on 6 matching bases. CDR3 size: 15 residues. V gave up 2 bases and J gave up 0 bases, with 9 bases separating them. Germline V gene data show CDR1 as KGHSH and CDR2 as LQKENI.

The genes are TRBV6-1 and TRBJ1-5, with D unclear. The germline V gene has CDR1 MNHNS and CDR2 SASEGT. Deletions cut 2 bases from V and 6 bases from J, with 8 bases between. The CDR3 runs 13 residues. For the CDR3, the DNA is TGTGCCAGCAGTGAACAATGGTCTCAGCCCCAGCATTTT. Its translation is CASSEQWSQPQHF.

The V gene is TRBV29-1, the J gene TRBJ2-1, with TRBD2 matching 12 bases. V gave up 5 bases and J gave up 0 bases; unmatched junction bases: 14. The CDR3 is 19 amino acids. Germline assignment: CDR1 SQVTM and CDR2 ANQGSEA. The CDR3 region has the DNA TGCAGCGTTCCCGCAACACTAGCGGGAGGAAAGAGCTCCTACAATGAGCAGTTCTTC. Translated, it gives CSVPATLAGGKSSYNEQFF.

The V and J genes are TRBV10-3 and TRBJ1-2, with 7 bases matching TRBD1. CDR1 and CDR2 from the germline V gene are ENHRY and SYGVKD. The CDR3 totals 13 residues. V lost 10 bases to trimming and J lost 6 bases; unmatched junction nucleotides: 11. The DNA of the CDR3 is TGTGCCACCTTGGCAGGACAGGAGAATGGCTACACCTTC. Amino acid sequence: CATLAGQENGYTF.

The rearrangement joins TRBV5-8 to TRBJ2-7, with D maybe TRBD2 (6 bases). CDR1 and CDR2 (germline): SGHTS, YDEGEE. The ends were cut back, 4 bases at V and 3 bases at J, with 11 bases in the middle. CDR3 size: 13 residues. CDR3 sequence: CASSVVGGYEQYF. The CDR3 DNA reads as TGTGCCAGCAGCGTAGTGGGGGGCTACGAGCAGTACTTC.

The chain has TRBV11-3 and TRBJ2-3; maybe TRBD1 (6 bases). Germline CDR1 reads SGHNT; CDR2 reads YENEEA. The V gene lost 3 bases and the J gene lost 1 base, with 11 bases spanning the gap. The CDR3 has 15 amino acids. CDR3 sequence: CASSLGAVRTDTQYF. In DNA, the CDR3 is TGTGCCAGCAGCTTGGGGGCGGTGCGCACAGATACGCAGTATTTT.

The rearrangement uses TRBV2 and TRBJ2-3; TRBD2 matches at 7 bases. Germline CDR1 is SNHLY and CDR2 is FYNNEI. Losses at the gene ends were 6 bases for V and 3 bases for J; bases not matched to a gene: 6. The CDR3 consists of 14 residues. The CDR3 spells CASSQREGTDTQYF. The CDR3 DNA sequence: TGTGCCAGCAGCCAGCGGGAAGGAACAGATACGCAGTATTTT. Full variable domain (rest looked up from reference TRBV2 and TRBJ2-3): EPEVTQTPSHQVTQMGQEVILRCVPISNHLYFYWYRQILGQKVEFLVSFYNNEISEKSEIFDDQFSVERPDGSNFTLKIRSTKLEDSAMYFCASSQREGTDTQYFGPGTRLTVL.

The V gene is TRBV7-6, the J gene TRBJ1-1, with 9 bases lining up with TRBD1. V was pared by 3 bases and J by 4 bases, with 6 bases of the junction left unmatched. Germline V CDR1 and CDR2: SGHVS, FNYEAQ. This CDR3 has 15 residues. CDR3 in DNA: TGTGCCAGCAGCTTTTTGGGACAGGGAGGCACTGAAGCTTTCTTT. Translation: CASSFLGQGGTEAFF.

V usage is TRBV5-1 and J usage is TRBJ2-5; D tentatively fits TRBD1 or TRBD2 (5 bases each). CDR3 length: 14 amino acids. Germline CDR1 is SGHRS and CDR2 is YFSETQ. The germline V and J ends were trimmed by 3 bases and 4 bases, with 13 bases remaining between them. CDR3 loop: CASSSNGGRETQYF. The CDR3, as DNA: TGCGCCAGCAGCTCGAATGGGGGAAGAGAGACCCAGTACTTC.

This chain connects TRBV10-3 to TRBJ2-7; perhaps D is TRBD1 or TRBD2 (5 bases each). Germline V gene sequence: CDR1 ENHRY, CDR2 SYGVKD. There are 17 residues in the CDR3. Trimming stripped 0 bases from V and 0 bases from J, with 15 bases between. As DNA, the CDR3 is TGTGCCATCAGTGAGTCGATCCCGGGGCAAAGCTCCTACGAGCAGTACTTC. This sequence encodes CAISESIPGQSSYEQYF.

The J gene is TRBJ1-6, the V gene TRBV9, with D hard to call. Germline V gene data show CDR1 as SGDLS and CDR2 as YYNGEE. V lost 3 bases to trimming and J lost 7 bases, with 14 bases between them. The CDR3 consists of 15 residues. The chain's CDR3 is CASSERASRNSPLHF. CDR3 coding DNA: TGTGCCAGCAGCGAGCGGGCCTCCCGAAATTCACCCCTCCACTTT. Combining the CDR3 with reference TRBV9 and TRBJ1-6 gives the whole variable domain DSGVTQTPKHLITATGQRVTLRCSPRSGDLSVYWYQQSLDQGLQFLIQYYNGEERAKGNILERFSAQQFPDLHSELNLSSLELGDSALYFCASSERASRNSPLHFGNGTRLTVT.

V gene TRBV6-1 combines with J gene TRBJ2-5; no firm D call. With 8 bases removed from V and 5 bases from J, the gap between germline ends came to 12 bases. CDR3 size: 12 residues. Germline lookup yields CDR1 MNHNS and CDR2 SASEGT. In DNA form, the CDR3 reads TGTGCCAGCCTTGGTGTAGGGGAGACCCAGTACTTC. As protein: CASLGVGETQYF.

This chain links TRBV9 with TRBJ2-2; D gene unclear. V was pared by 4 bases and J by 7 bases, with 14 bases between. The CDR3 loop spans 14 amino acids. Germline CDR1 SGDLS, CDR2 YYNGEE. The chain's CDR3 is CASSPRDHSGELFF. The CDR3, as DNA: TGTGCCAGCAGCCCACGCGACCATAGCGGGGAGCTGTTTTTT.

This sequence joins TRBV7-8 and TRBJ2-7; D could derive from TRBD1 or TRBD2 (6 bases each). Trimming took 4 bases from V and 3 from J, leaving 19 bases between them. The CDR3 consists of 16 residues. From germline, CDR1 is SGHVS and CDR2 FQNEAQ. The CDR3 DNA follows: TGTGCCAGCAGCTCACCGTCTACAGGGACTTTCTACGAGCAGTACTTC. This encodes CASSSPSTGTFYEQYF.

This chain joins TRBV5-1 and TRBJ1-4, with TRBD1 matching over 10 bases. The ends lost 3 bases at V and 11 bases at J; junction bases unmatched: 7. Germline V gene lookup returns CDR1 SGHRS and CDR2 YFSETQ. The CDR3 contains 14 residues. The CDR3 region is CASSSGTGETKLFF. The CDR3 DNA reads as TGCGCCAGCAGCTCGGGGACAGGGGAAACGAAACTGTTTTTT. Supplemented by reference TRBV5-1 and TRBJ1-4, the full variable domain reads KAGVTQTPRYLIKTRGQQVTLSCSPISGHRSVSWYQQTPGQGLQFLFEYFSETQRNKGNFPGRFSGRQFSNSRSEMNVSTLELGDSALYLCASSSGTGETKLFFGSGTQLSVL.

This clone has a handful of counts. The chain combines TRBV7-9 with TRBJ2-5, with D perhaps matching TRBD2 (5 bases). This CDR3 region has 14 residues. Trimming pared 5 bases from V and 5 bases from J, leaving 15 bases between. Germline V gives CDR1 SEHNR, CDR2 FQNEAQ (reference sequence). The CDR3 nucleotides are TGTGCCAGCAGCCCGAGGGCCGGTCTTGAGACCCAGTACTTC. This gives the protein CASSPRAGLETQYF.

This clone showed up just a few times. The chain is built from TRBV10-3 and TRBJ2-1, with D tentatively TRBD1 or TRBD2 (7 bases each). Germline CDR1 ENHRY, CDR2 SYGVKD. The CDR3 consists of 14 residues. The germline V and J ends were trimmed by 6 bases and 2 bases, with 11 bases remaining between them. The CDR3 DNA follows: TGTGCCATCAGCAGGGGGGGGACCTACAATGAGCAGTTCTTC. This translates into CAISRGGTYNEQFF.

The chain carries TRBV7-2 and TRBJ2-2, with 9 bases matching TRBD2. V lost 5 bases, J lost 0 bases, and 7 bases stayed unmatched. The germline V gene encodes CDR1 SGHTA and CDR2 FQGNSA. This CDR3 is built from 17 residues. The CDR3 DNA reads TGTGCCAGCAGCAAGACTAGCGGTATCGCGAACACCGGGGAGCTGTTTTTT. It specifies CASSKTSGIANTGELFF.

The chain recombines TRBV29-1 with TRBJ2-7, with D perhaps assigned TRBD1 or TRBD2 (5 bases each). V lost 7 bases and J 9 bases, leaving 16 bases between the germline ends. Germline CDR1 is SQVTM and CDR2 is ANQGSEA. CDR3 length equals 11 residues. CDR3 in amino acids: CSAGDRGGQYF. The CDR3 bases are TGCAGCGCCGGGGACCGAGGAGGGCAGTACTTC.

The chain has TRBV19 and TRBJ1-5; D is unresolved. Trimming cost V 6 bases and J 0 bases, with 15 bases left between them. The CDR3 sequence is 16 residues long. Germline V CDR1 and CDR2: LNHDA, SQIVND (reference sequence). The CDR3 spells CASSVGRDYSNQPQHF. CDR3 nucleotides: TGTGCCAGTAGCGTCGGCAGAGACTATAGCAATCAGCCCCAGCATTTT. Based on the CDR3 plus reference TRBV19 and TRBJ1-5, the full variable domain is DGGITQSPKYLFRKEGQNVTLSCEQNLNHDAMYWYRQDPGQGLRLIYYSQIVNDFQKGDIAEGYSVSREKKESFPLTVTSAQKNPTAFYLCASSVGRDYSNQPQHFGDGTRLSIL.

V and J are TRBV4-1 and TRBJ2-6; TRBD2 might be the D (5 bases). The CDR3 consists of 19 residues. The V gene lost 4 bases and the J gene lost 0 bases, with 19 bases spanning the gap. Germline values: CDR1 MGHRA, CDR2 YSYEKL. In nucleotides, the CDR3 is TGCGCCAGCAGCCCCATCGGGCTAGCAGACCGCTCTGGGGCCAACGTCCTGACTTTC. This translates into CASSPIGLADRSGANVLTF.

As DNA, the CDR3 is TGTGCCAGCAGTGAAGCTGCGTTCAACGAGCAGTACTTC. This codes for CASSEAAFNEQYF. V gene TRBV2 combines with J gene TRBJ2-7; D unresolved. This CDR3 has 13 residues. CDR1 is SNHLY and CDR2 is FYNNEI in the germline V gene. V was clipped by 0 bases and J by 5 bases, with 8 bases between them.

Written as DNA, the CDR3 is TGTGCCTTCTCCGAACAGGGGGATCAGCCCCAGCATTTT. Protein product: CAFSEQGDQPQHF. The gene calls are TRBV30 and TRBJ1-5, with 8 bases fitting TRBD1. Germline V gene lookup returns CDR1 GTSNPN and CDR2 SVGIG (reference sequence). The CDR3 has 13 residues. V was pared by 7 bases and J by 5 bases, with 7 bases of the junction left unmatched.

The rearrangement uses TRBV27 and TRBJ2-5, with 8 bases matching TRBD2. The CDR3 has 13 amino acids. V was clipped by 3 bases and J by 5 bases; unmatched bases: 2. Germline CDR1 MNHEY, CDR2 SMNVEV (reference sequence). The CDR3 nucleotides are TGTGCCAGCAGTTTTTCTAGCGGGGAGACCCAGTACTTC. The encoded protein is CASSFSSGETQYF.

The gene calls are TRBV27 and TRBJ2-1; no clear D gene. Germline V CDR1 and CDR2: MNHEY, SMNVEV (reference sequence). Trimming cost V 6 bases and J 16 bases, with 25 bases left between them. The CDR3 sequence is 14 residues long. The CDR3 bases are TGTGCCAGCAGCCCCGTCCAAGTCGCCAGGCCACCTTTCTTC. Protein sequence: CASSPVQVARPPFF.

This clone was seen a few times. The chain is built from TRBV7-9 and TRBJ1-1; the match to TRBD1 covers 8 bases. The CDR3 contains 14 residues. Germline V CDR1 and CDR2: SEHNR, FQNEAQ (reference sequence). With 5 bases clipped from V and 7 bases from J, the junction kept 9 bases outside the gene matches. CDR3 sequence reads: CASSRGQGLSEAFF. Here the CDR3 DNA reads TGTGCCAGCAGCCGCGGACAGGGTTTAAGTGAAGCTTTCTTT.

This clone was detected many times. The rearrangement links TRBV5-4 to TRBJ1-3; unclear D gene. Germline CDR1 SGHNT, CDR2 YYREEE (reference sequence). Trimming pared 2 bases from V and 0 bases from J, leaving 9 bases between. The CDR3 length is 15 residues. The CDR3 spells CASSLDRYSGNTIYF. CDR3 DNA sequence: TGTGCCAGCAGCTTAGACCGGTACTCTGGAAACACCATATATTTT. The whole variable domain, filled in from reference TRBV5-4 and TRBJ1-3, reads ETGVTQSPTHLIKTRGQQVTLRCSSQSGHNTVSWYQQALGQGPQFIFQYYREEENGRGNFPPRFSGLQFPNYSSELNVNALELDDSALYLCASSLDRYSGNTIYFGEGSWLTVV.

This clone was seen more than once but under ten times. V usage is TRBV14 and J usage is TRBJ2-1; D might be TRBD1 (6 bases). V was cut by 1 base and J by 12 bases, with 13 bases left in between. The CDR3 loop spans 13 amino acids. In germline, CDR1 is SGHDN, CDR2 FVKESK. For the CDR3, the DNA is TGTGCCAGCAGCCAAGGGACGTTAGGGGGGCAGTTCTTC. This encodes CASSQGTLGGQFF.

This chain joins TRBV7-3 and TRBJ2-3; 11 nucleotides agree with TRBD2. Germline loops: CDR1 SGHTA, CDR2 FQGTGA. The CDR3 consists of 15 residues. Trimming cost V 4 bases and J 3 bases; bases outside gene matches: 3. This CDR3 is CASSSLAGETDTQYF. The CDR3 DNA follows: TGTGCCAGCAGCTCACTAGCGGGAGAGACAGATACGCAGTATTTT.